This is a list of T cell receptor beta chains from one sample in a study of blood T cell repertoires in COVID-19. The assay was immunoSEQ multiplex PCR, and TCRdb's table has in-frame clones only and misses some. The sample lists hundreds of thousands of clones; approximately 86% were seen once. Sequences were obtained from peripheral blood. Receptor source: a woman aged 45-59 years with active or convalescent COVID-19. Both conserved end residues are part of each CDR3. Fields, in order: V gene, J gene, CDR3 length, clone size, D gene, CDR3 protein, CDR3 DNA. A D gene is named only where the DNA matches it firmly. Size is stated for part of the rows, as once, few or many counts, or as a class when the clone is expanded.

V: TRBV6-1
J: TRBJ1-5
length: 15
size: .
D: TRBD1
CDR3: CASSEAGTGVQPQHF
DNA: TGTGCCAGCAGTGAAGCGGGGACAGGGGTTCAGCCCCAGCATTTT

V: TRBV19
J: TRBJ2-1
length: 14
size: once
D: TRBD2
CDR3: CASSTGLAYNEQFF
DNA: TGTGCCAGTAGTACCGGACTAGCCTACAATGAGCAGTTCTTC

V: TRBV5-4
J: TRBJ2-1
length: 15
size: .
D: TRBD2
CDR3: CASRSLVAGVNEQFF
DNA: TGTGCCAGCAGGAGCCTTGTAGCGGGAGTCAATGAGCAGTTCTTC

V: TRBV6-1
J: TRBJ2-1
length: 15
size: .
D: TRBD2
CDR3: CASSDLAGGPGEQFF
DNA: TGTGCCAGCAGTGATCTAGCGGGAGGGCCGGGTGAGCAGTTCTTC

V: TRBV7-9
J: TRBJ1-4
length: 14
size: .
D: .
CDR3: CASSPGNGNEKLFF
DNA: TGTGCCAGCAGCCCCGGGAATGGTAATGAAAAACTGTTTTTT

V: TRBV6-2/TRBV6-3
J: TRBJ2-7
length: 15
size: .
D: TRBD1
CDR3: CASSLTGEVSYEQYF
DNA: TGTGCCAGCAGCTTGACAGGGGAGGTCTCCTACGAGCAGTACTTC

V: TRBV11-2
J: TRBJ2-2
length: 16
size: .
D: .
CDR3: CASTGGGVRVAGELFF
DNA: TGTGCCAGCACCGGAGGTGGGGTGAGAGTGGCCGGGGAGCTGTTTTTT

V: TRBV6-5
J: TRBJ2-5
length: 15
size: .
D: TRBD1
CDR3: CASSIRQGAGETQYF
DNA: TGTGCCAGCAGTATACGACAGGGGGCGGGGGAGACCCAGTACTTC

V: TRBV2
J: TRBJ2-4
length: 14
size: .
D: .
CDR3: CATGTPSGKNIQYF
DNA: TGTGCCACCGGGACTCCGTCGGGCAAAAACATTCAGTACTTC

V: TRBV5-1
J: TRBJ2-2
length: 14
size: .
D: .
CDR3: CASSLARGTGELFF
DNA: TGCGCCAGCAGCTTGGCCCGGGGAACCGGGGAGCTGTTTTTT

V: TRBV7-9
J: TRBJ2-5
length: 14
size: .
D: .
CDR3: CASSHFNREETQYF
DNA: TGTGCCAGCAGCCATTTTAACAGGGAAGAGACCCAGTACTTC

V: TRBV30
J: TRBJ1-6
length: 17
size: .
D: TRBD1
CDR3: CAWGSGGQGMGNSPLHF
DNA: TGTGCCTGGGGATCCGGAGGACAGGGGATGGGTAATTCACCCCTCCACTTT

V: TRBV15
J: TRBJ1-3
length: 13
size: .
D: .
CDR3: CAVATLSGNTIYF
DNA: TGTGCCGTAGCGACCCTCTCTGGAAACACCATATATTTT

V: TRBV7-2
J: TRBJ2-7
length: 12
size: .
D: .
CDR3: CASSLEGRGRNF
DNA: TGTGCCAGCAGCTTAGAGGGCAGGGGACGGAACTTC

V: TRBV19
J: TRBJ2-4
length: 16
size: .
D: .
CDR3: CASSPIPTVAKNIQYF
DNA: TGTGCCAGTAGTCCAATCCCAACAGTAGCCAAAAACATTCAGTACTTC

V: TRBV6-5
J: TRBJ2-7
length: 15
size: .
D: TRBD2
CDR3: CASSRGSGGPYEQYF
DNA: TGTGCCAGCAGTCGGGGTAGCGGGGGACCCTACGAGCAGTACTTC

V: TRBV6-5
J: TRBJ2-1
length: 12
size: .
D: .
CDR3: CASSRSGNEQFF
DNA: TGTGCCAGCAGTCGGTCCGGCAATGAGCAGTTCTTC

V: TRBV5-5
J: TRBJ1-4
length: 14
size: .
D: TRBD1
CDR3: CASSSTTGVGKLFF
DNA: TGTGCCAGCAGCTCCACAACAGGGGTTGGAAAACTGTTTTTT

V: TRBV7-8
J: TRBJ2-2
length: 15
size: .
D: .
CDR3: CASSLLGRHTGELFF
DNA: TGTGCCAGCAGTCTACTAGGGAGGCACACCGGGGAGCTGTTTTTT

V: TRBV7-6
J: TRBJ2-1
length: 14
size: .
D: TRBD2
CDR3: CASSLRDYYNEQFF
DNA: TGTGCCAGCAGCTTAAGGGACTACTACAATGAGCAGTTCTTC

V: TRBV7-2
J: TRBJ2-7
length: 15
size: .
D: TRBD2
CDR3: CASSPRLAGNYEQYF
DNA: TGTGCCAGCAGCCCCCGTTTAGCGGGCAACTACGAGCAGTACTTC

V: TRBV20-1
J: TRBJ1-3
length: 15
size: .
D: .
CDR3: CSASVSRGSGNTIYF
DNA: TGCAGTGCTAGTGTTTCACGGGGGTCTGGAAACACCATATATTTT

V: TRBV3-1/TRBV3-2
J: TRBJ2-1
length: 21
size: .
D: .
CDR3: CASSQVRAGKRMGRSYNEQFF
DNA: TGTGCCAGCAGCCAAGTCAGGGCAGGAAAAAGAATGGGCAGGTCCTACAATGAGCAGTTCTTC

V: TRBV14
J: TRBJ2-5
length: 14
size: .
D: .
CDR3: CASSQNGRSETQYF
DNA: TGTGCCAGCAGCCAAAATGGGAGGAGTGAGACCCAGTACTTC

V: TRBV28
J: TRBJ1-2
length: 14
size: .
D: .
CDR3: CASSFTTANYGYTF
DNA: TGTGCCAGCAGCTTTACCACAGCCAACTATGGCTACACCTTC

V: TRBV28
J: TRBJ1-2
length: 13
size: .
D: .
CDR3: CASSFLGAYGYTF
DNA: TGTGCCAGCAGTTTTTTAGGGGCCTATGGCTACACCTTC

V: TRBV2
J: TRBJ2-5
length: 13
size: .
D: TRBD2
CDR3: CASGDSGIETQYF
DNA: TGTGCCAGCGGTGATAGCGGGATCGAGACCCAGTACTTC

V: TRBV12-3/TRBV12-4
J: TRBJ1-2
length: 12
size: few
D: TRBD1
CDR3: CASRRGTVLSTF
DNA: TGTGCCAGCAGACGAGGGACAGTCTTGTCTACCTTC

V: TRBV10-2
J: TRBJ2-1
length: 15
size: .
D: .
CDR3: CASSPLAGYANEQFF
DNA: TGCGCCAGCAGTCCACTGGCGGGATACGCCAATGAGCAGTTCTTC

V: TRBV20-1
J: TRBJ1-5
length: 15
size: .
D: .
CDR3: CSASEASNSNQPQHF
DNA: TGCAGTGCTAGTGAGGCCAGTAATAGCAATCAGCCCCAGCATTTT

V: TRBV30
J: TRBJ2-5
length: 12
size: .
D: TRBD1
CDR3: CAWSHRGETQYF
DNA: TGTGCCTGGAGTCACAGGGGAGAGACCCAGTACTTC

V: TRBV10-2
J: TRBJ2-3
length: 14
size: .
D: TRBD2
CDR3: CASRTSGPRDTQYF
DNA: TGCGCCAGCCGGACTAGCGGGCCCCGGGATACGCAGTATTTT

V: TRBV28
J: TRBJ1-1
length: 16
size: .
D: TRBD1
CDR3: CASSLLGGGLNTEAFF
DNA: TGTGCCAGCAGTTTACTAGGGGGCGGCCTGAACACTGAAGCTTTCTTT

V: TRBV10-3
J: TRBJ2-3
length: 15
size: .
D: TRBD2
CDR3: CATTLSGSWGDTQYF
DNA: TGTGCCACCACTCTGAGCGGGAGCTGGGGAGATACGCAGTATTTT

V: TRBV19
J: TRBJ2-2
length: 13
size: .
D: .
CDR3: CASTQSDTGELFF
DNA: TGTGCCAGTACTCAGTCCGACACCGGGGAGCTGTTTTTT

V: TRBV14
J: TRBJ2-1
length: 15
size: .
D: TRBD1
CDR3: CASSPSGTGEGKQFF
DNA: TGTGCCAGCAGCCCTTCGGGGACAGGGGAGGGTAAGCAGTTCTTC

V: TRBV5-1
J: TRBJ1-4
length: 16
size: .
D: .
CDR3: CASSVQPPGLDEKLFF
DNA: TGCGCCAGCAGCGTTCAGCCACCAGGGTTGGATGAAAAACTGTTTTTT

V: TRBV5-6
J: TRBJ1-4
length: 15
size: .
D: .
CDR3: CASSYWTFGGEKLFF
DNA: TGTGCCAGCAGCTACTGGACTTTCGGGGGTGAAAAACTGTTTTTT

V: TRBV6-5
J: TRBJ1-6
length: 13
size: once
D: .
CDR3: CASSLENYSPLHF
DNA: TGTGCCAGCAGCCTAGAGAATTATTCACCCCTCCACTTT

V: TRBV6-7
J: TRBJ2-1
length: 15
size: .
D: .
CDR3: CATGELAEEANEQFF
DNA: TGTGCCACAGGGGAGCTAGCGGAGGAAGCCAATGAGCAGTTCTTC

V: TRBV12-3/TRBV12-4
J: TRBJ1-2
length: 13
size: .
D: .
CDR3: CASSFGANYGYTF
DNA: TGTGCCAGCAGTTTCGGAGCTAACTATGGCTACACCTTC

V: TRBV28
J: TRBJ2-7
length: 15
size: .
D: TRBD2
CDR3: CASAPWEGKNYEQYF
DNA: TGTGCCAGCGCCCCTTGGGAGGGGAAGAACTACGAGCAGTACTTC

V: TRBV6-1
J: TRBJ2-1
length: 16
size: .
D: TRBD2
CDR3: CASSGPGGPPYNEQFF
DNA: TGTGCCAGCAGTGGACCGGGAGGGCCGCCCTACAATGAGCAGTTCTTC

V: TRBV15
J: TRBJ1-6
length: 15
size: .
D: TRBD1
CDR3: CATSPRQGYNSPLHF
DNA: TGTGCCACCAGTCCAAGACAGGGATATAATTCACCCCTCCACTTT

V: TRBV11-2
J: TRBJ2-1
length: 15
size: .
D: TRBD1
CDR3: CASSLDRGSYNEQFF
DNA: TGTGCCAGCAGCCTAGACAGGGGTTCCTACAATGAGCAGTTCTTC

V: TRBV7-9
J: TRBJ1-2
length: 16
size: .
D: TRBD1
CDR3: CASTAWGQATNYGYTF
DNA: TGTGCCAGCACCGCATGGGGACAGGCGACAAACTATGGCTACACCTTC